The rows below give T cell receptor beta chains drawn from one sample of a study of blood T cell repertoires in COVID-19. The assay was immunoSEQ multiplex PCR, and TCRdb's table has in-frame clones only and misses some. The table lists under 140,000 clones, around three quarters of them singletons. Sequenced: peripheral blood. The receptors shown here come from a woman aged 60 to 75 with acute or convalescent COVID-19. The CDR3 runs from the conserved cysteine through the conserved F or W. A D gene is named only where the DNA matches it firmly. Size tells how often a clone was seen (once, few, many) or the class of an expanded clone, and some rows leave it out.

size | D | J | V | DNA | CDR3
- | - | TRBJ2-2 | TRBV29-1 | TGCAGCGCCTCAGGGAACACCGGGGAGCTGTTTTTT | CSASGNTGELFF
- | - | TRBJ1-4 | TRBV30 | TGTGCCTGGAGTCAGGGTCGGGATGAAAAACTGTTTTTT | CAWSQGRDEKLFF
- | - | TRBJ1-2 | TRBV27 | TGTGCCAGCAGCTCTCGCCCAGGGGACGGCTACACCTTC | CASSSRPGDGYTF
- | TRBD2 | TRBJ2-3 | TRBV7-3 | TGTGCCAGCAGTACCAGACTAGCGGGGGGGCCGTATGGGGCCACAGATACGCAGTATTTT | CASSTRLAGGPYGATDTQYF
few | TRBD1 | TRBJ1-5 | TRBV19 | TGTGCCAGTAGTTTCCGGGACAGGCGGAATTGGATGAATCAGCCCCAGCATTTT | CASSFRDRRNWMNQPQHF
- | - | TRBJ1-1 | TRBV14 | TGTGCCAGCAGCCGGGCAGGGTTCGGGGAAGCTTTCTTT | CASSRAGFGEAFF
- | TRBD2 | TRBJ2-1 | TRBV5-4 | TGTGCCAGCAGCTTGATTGGCGGGGGGGAGCAGTTCTTC | CASSLIGGGEQFF
- | - | TRBJ1-1 | TRBV18 | TGTGCCAGCTCACCTCTGGCAACCTCGAACACTGAAGCTTTCTTT | CASSPLATSNTEAFF
- | - | TRBJ1-1 | TRBV5-1 | TGCGCCAGCAGCTCCAGCGAACTTCGGGGCACTGAAGCTTTCTTT | CASSSSELRGTEAFF
- | TRBD2 | TRBJ2-5 | TRBV11-2 | TGTGCCAGCAGCTTAGTAGGCAGACTAGCAGTTGAGACCCAGTACTTC | CASSLVGRLAVETQYF
- | - | TRBJ1-3 | TRBV18 | TGTGCCAGCTCACCACCATCCCGGGGAAACACCATATATTTT | CASSPPSRGNTIYF
- | - | TRBJ2-7 | TRBV5-5 | TGTGCCAGCAGCTTGAACGGAGGAGGATCCTACGAGCAGTACTTC | CASSLNGGGSYEQYF
- | TRBD1 | TRBJ1-5 | TRBV19 | TGTGCCAGTAGTATGGGGGACAGGGTCAATCAGCCCCAGCATTTT | CASSMGDRVNQPQHF
- | - | TRBJ1-1 | TRBV11-2 | TGTGCCAGCAGCCTAACGGAGATCACTGAAGCTTTCTTT | CASSLTEITEAFF
few | - | TRBJ2-7 | TRBV7-2 | TGTGCCAGCAGCACTGGACAGACAGCCTACGAGCAGTACTTC | CASSTGQTAYEQYF
- | - | TRBJ1-4 | TRBV5-1 | TGCGCCAGCAGAACAGAGCCTGCAACTAATGAAAAACTGTTTTTT | CASRTEPATNEKLFF
- | TRBD1 | TRBJ1-5 | TRBV12-3/TRBV12-4 | TGTGCCAGCAGGGCGACAGGGCAACAGCCCCAGCATTTT | CASRATGQQPQHF
- | TRBD1 | TRBJ2-7 | TRBV5-1 | TGCGCCAGCAGCTCCGGGACAGGGGAGTGGGAGCAGTACTTC | CASSSGTGEWEQYF
once | - | TRBJ2-7 | TRBV2 | TGTGCCAGCAACGAGGGAGTATGGCCCTACGAGCAGTACTTC | CASNEGVWPYEQYF
few | - | TRBJ1-1 | TRBV12-5 | TGTGCTAGTGGTTTGGCGGGACTTTTAGCTGAAGCTTTCTTT | CASGLAGLLAEAFF
- | - | TRBJ2-7 | TRBV6-2/TRBV6-3 | TGTGCCAGCAACCCGGCCGTCCTAAGAGGCGAGCAGTACTTC | CASNPAVLRGEQYF
- | TRBD1 | TRBJ1-5 | TRBV30 | TGTGCCTGCTCCAACTCCGGGACAGGGGGCAATCAGCCCCAGCATTTT | CACSNSGTGGNQPQHF
- | TRBD1 | TRBJ1-5 | TRBV19 | TGTGCCAGTAGTGCCTCAGGGGGGCTACAGCCCCAGCATTTT | CASSASGGLQPQHF
- | - | TRBJ1-1 | TRBV5-1 | TGCGCCAGCAGCTTGGGAGGCCCCAGCTTGGGCACTGAAGCTTTCTTT | CASSLGGPSLGTEAFF
- | TRBD1 | TRBJ1-5 | TRBV10-2 | TGCGCCAGCTGGGGACAGGGGTTACAGCCCCAGCATTTT | CASWGQGLQPQHF